One T cell receptor (beta chain) is described in this entry. No antigen is known for it. With 5 bases clipped from V and 8 bases from J, the junction kept 9 bases outside the gene matches. CDR3 length: 15 amino acids. Germline CDR1 reads SEHNR; CDR2 reads FQNEAQ (reference sequence). Produced via immunoSEQ multiplex PCR; TCRdb's table is partial and in-frame only. The sample holds about 10,000 clones, roughly 69% seen once. This sample is drawn from a study of ipilimumab plus nivolumab after autologous stem cell transplantation. The wider study: Typical patient got roughly 5 ipilimumab doses and 7 or 8 nivolumab doses (median). Myeloma cases were transplant-naive high-risk or relapsed within 3 years post first autologous transplant.

Ipilimumab, 1 mg/kg, started 14 to 28 days after autologous transplant. Study observations and caveats: Authors suggest TCR repertoire, Treg phenotype and gut microbiota support further study.

This receptor was identified in a female donor with multiple myeloma. V gene TRBV7-9 combines with J gene TRBJ2-1; 10 positions match TRBD2. Sample: PBMCs, taken in a trial of ipilimumab plus nivolumab as post-transplant consolidation. CDR3 in DNA: TGTGCCAGCAGCCCAAGGACTAGCGGTTGGGATGAGCAGTTCTTC. Amino acid sequence: CASSPRTSGWDEQFF. Full variable domain (remainder filled in from reference TRBV7-9 and TRBJ2-1): DTGVSQNPRHKITKRGQNVTFRCDPISEHNRLYWYRQTLGQGPEFLTYFQNEAQLEKSRLLSDRFSAERPKGSFSTLEIQRTEQGDSAMYLCASSPRTSGWDEQFFGPGTRLTVL.